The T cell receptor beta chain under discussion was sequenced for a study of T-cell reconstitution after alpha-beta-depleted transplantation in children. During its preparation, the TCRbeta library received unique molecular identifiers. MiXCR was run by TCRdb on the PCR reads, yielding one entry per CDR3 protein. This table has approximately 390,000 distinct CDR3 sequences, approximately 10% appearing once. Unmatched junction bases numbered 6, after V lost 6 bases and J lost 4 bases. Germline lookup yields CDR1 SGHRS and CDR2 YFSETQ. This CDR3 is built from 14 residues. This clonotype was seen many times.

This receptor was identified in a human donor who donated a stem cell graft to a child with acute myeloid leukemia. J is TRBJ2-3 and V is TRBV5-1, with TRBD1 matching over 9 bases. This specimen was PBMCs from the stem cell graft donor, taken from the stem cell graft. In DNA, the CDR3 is TGCGCCAGCAACCGGGACAGGGATGCAGATACGCAGTATTTT. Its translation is CASNRDRDADTQYF.